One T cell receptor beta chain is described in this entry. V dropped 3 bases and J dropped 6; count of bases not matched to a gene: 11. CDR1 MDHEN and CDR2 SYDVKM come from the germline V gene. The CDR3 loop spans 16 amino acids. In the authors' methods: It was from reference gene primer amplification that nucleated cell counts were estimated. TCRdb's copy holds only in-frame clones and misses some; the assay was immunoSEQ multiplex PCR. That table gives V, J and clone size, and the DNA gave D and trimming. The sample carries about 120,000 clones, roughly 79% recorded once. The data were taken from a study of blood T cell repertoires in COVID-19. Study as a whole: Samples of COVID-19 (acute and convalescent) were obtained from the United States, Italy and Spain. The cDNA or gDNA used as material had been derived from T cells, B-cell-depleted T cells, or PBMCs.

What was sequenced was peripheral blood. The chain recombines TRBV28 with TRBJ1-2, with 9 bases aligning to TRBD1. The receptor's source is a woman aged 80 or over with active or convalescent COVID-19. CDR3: CASSFMGQGMMNGYTF. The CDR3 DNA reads TGTGCCAGCAGTTTTATGGGACAGGGAATGATGAATGGCTACACCTTC.